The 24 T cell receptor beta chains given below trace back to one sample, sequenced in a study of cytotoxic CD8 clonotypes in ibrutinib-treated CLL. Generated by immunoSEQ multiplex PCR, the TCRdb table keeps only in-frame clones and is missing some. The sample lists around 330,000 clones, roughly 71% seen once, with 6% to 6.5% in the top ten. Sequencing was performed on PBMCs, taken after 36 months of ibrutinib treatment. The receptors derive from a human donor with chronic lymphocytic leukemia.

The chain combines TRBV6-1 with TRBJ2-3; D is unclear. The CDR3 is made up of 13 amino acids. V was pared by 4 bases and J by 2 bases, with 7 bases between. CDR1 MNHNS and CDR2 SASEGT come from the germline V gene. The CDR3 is CASSVPTTDTQYF. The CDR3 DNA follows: TGTGCCAGCAGTGTGCCAACCACAGATACGCAGTATTTT.

CDR3: CASSWDREEKLFF. Written as DNA, the CDR3 is TGTGCCAGCAGTTGGGACAGGGAAGAAAAACTGTTTTTT. The chain employs TRBV28 and TRBJ1-4, with TRBD1 identical over 9 bases. Germline V gene lookup returns CDR1 MDHEN and CDR2 SYDVKM. V dropped 4 bases and J dropped 8; count of bases not matched to a gene: 2. This CDR3 has 13 residues. Drawing the rest from reference TRBV28 and TRBJ1-4, the complete variable domain is DVKVTQSSRYLVKRTGEKVFLECVQDMDHENMFWYRQDPGLGLRLIYFSYDVKMKEKGDIPEGYSVSREKKERFSLILESASTNQTSMYLCASSWDREEKLFFGSGTQLSVL.

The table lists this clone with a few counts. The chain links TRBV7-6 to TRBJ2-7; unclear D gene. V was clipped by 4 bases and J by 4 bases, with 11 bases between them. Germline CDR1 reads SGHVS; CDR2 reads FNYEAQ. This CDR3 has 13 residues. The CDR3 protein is CASSSPGSYEQYF. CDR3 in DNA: TGTGCCAGCAGCTCCCCCGGATCTTACGAGCAGTACTTC.

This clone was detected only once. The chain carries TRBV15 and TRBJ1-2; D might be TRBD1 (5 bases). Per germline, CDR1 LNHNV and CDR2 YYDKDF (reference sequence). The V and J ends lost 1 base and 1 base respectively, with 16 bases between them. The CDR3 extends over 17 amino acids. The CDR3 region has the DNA TGTGCCACCAGCAGAGCTTATCAGGGAAAGGGTAACTATGGCTACACCTTC. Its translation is CATSRAYQGKGNYGYTF. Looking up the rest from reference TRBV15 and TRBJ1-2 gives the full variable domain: DAMVIQNPRYQVTQFGKPVTLSCSQTLNHNVMYWYQQKSSQAPKLLFHYYDKDFNNEADTPDNFQSRRPNTSFCFLDIRSPGLGDTAMYLCATSRAYQGKGNYGYTFGSGTRLTVV.

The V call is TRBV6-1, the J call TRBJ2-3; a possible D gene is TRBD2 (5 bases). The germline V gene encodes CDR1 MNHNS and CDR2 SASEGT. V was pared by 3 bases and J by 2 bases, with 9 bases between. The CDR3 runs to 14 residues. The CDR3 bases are TGTGCCAGCAGTGAGGTGGGAGACACAGATACGCAGTATTTT. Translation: CASSEVGDTDTQYF.

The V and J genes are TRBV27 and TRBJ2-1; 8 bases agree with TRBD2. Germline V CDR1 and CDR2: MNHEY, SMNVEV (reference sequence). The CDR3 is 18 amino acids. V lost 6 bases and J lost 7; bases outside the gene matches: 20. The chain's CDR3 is CASSQPLLADPWRNEQFF. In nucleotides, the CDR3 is TGTGCCAGCAGCCAGCCCCTACTAGCGGACCCATGGAGGAATGAGCAGTTCTTC.

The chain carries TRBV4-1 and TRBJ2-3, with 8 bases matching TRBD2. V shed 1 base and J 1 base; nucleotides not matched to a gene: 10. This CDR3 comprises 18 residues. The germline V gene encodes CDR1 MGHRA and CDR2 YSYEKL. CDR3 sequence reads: CASSQGPGGLTGTDTQYF. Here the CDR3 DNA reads TGCGCCAGCAGCCAAGGACCGGGGGGGCTGACTGGCACAGATACGCAGTATTTT.

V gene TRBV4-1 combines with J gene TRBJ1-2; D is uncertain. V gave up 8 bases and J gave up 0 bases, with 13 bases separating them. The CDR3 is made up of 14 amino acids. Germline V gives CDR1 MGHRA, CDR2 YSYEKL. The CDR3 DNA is TGCGCCAGCGGCTGGGAGGACCCTAACTATGGCTACACCTTC. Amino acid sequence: CASGWEDPNYGYTF.

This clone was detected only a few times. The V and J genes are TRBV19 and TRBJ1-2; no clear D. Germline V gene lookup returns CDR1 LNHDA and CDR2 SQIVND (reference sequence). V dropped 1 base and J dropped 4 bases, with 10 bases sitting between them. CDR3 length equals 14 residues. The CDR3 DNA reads TGTGCCAGTAGTATAGGACTCCTGGGCTATGGCTACACCTTC. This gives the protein CASSIGLLGYGYTF.

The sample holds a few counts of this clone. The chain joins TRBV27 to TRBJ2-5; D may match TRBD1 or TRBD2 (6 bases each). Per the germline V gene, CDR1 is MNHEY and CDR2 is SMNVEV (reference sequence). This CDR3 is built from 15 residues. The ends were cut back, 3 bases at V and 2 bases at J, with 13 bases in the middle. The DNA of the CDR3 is TGTGCCAGCAGTTTGGGGGGCAGGCCACAAGAGACCCAGTACTTC. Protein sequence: CASSLGGRPQETQYF.

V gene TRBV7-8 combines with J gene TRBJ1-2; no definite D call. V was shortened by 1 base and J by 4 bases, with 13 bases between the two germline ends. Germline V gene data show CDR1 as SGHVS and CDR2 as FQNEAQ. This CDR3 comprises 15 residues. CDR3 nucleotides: TGTGCCAGCAGCTTAGAGATAGGTGATGCCTATGGCTACACCTTC. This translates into CASSLEIGDAYGYTF. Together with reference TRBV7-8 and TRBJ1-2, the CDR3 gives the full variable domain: GAGVSQSPRYKVAKRGQDVALRCDPISGHVSLFWYQQALGQGPEFLTYFQNEAQLDKSGLPSDRFFAERPEGSVSTLKIQRTQQEDSAVYLCASSLEIGDAYGYTFGSGTRLTVV.

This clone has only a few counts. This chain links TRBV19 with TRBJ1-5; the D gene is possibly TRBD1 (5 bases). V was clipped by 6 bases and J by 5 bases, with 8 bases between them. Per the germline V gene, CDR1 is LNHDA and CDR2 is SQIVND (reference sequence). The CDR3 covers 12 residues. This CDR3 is CASSQGDQPQHF. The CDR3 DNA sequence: TGTGCCAGTAGCCAGGGCGATCAGCCCCAGCATTTT. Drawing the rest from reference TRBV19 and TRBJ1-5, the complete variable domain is DGGITQSPKYLFRKEGQNVTLSCEQNLNHDAMYWYRQDPGQGLRLIYYSQIVNDFQKGDIAEGYSVSREKKESFPLTVTSAQKNPTAFYLCASSQGDQPQHFGDGTRLSIL.

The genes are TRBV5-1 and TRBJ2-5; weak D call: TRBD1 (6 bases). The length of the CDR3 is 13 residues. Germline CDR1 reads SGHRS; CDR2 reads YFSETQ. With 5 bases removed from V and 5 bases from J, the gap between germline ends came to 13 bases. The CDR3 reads CASRFQGLETQYF. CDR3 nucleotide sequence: TGCGCCAGCAGGTTTCAGGGGTTGGAGACCCAGTACTTC.

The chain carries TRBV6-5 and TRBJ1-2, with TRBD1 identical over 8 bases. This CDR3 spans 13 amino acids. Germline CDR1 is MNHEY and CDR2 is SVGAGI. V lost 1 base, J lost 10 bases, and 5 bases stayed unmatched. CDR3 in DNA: TGTGCCAGCAGTTACTTGGGACAGGACCCCTACACCTTC. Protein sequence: CASSYLGQDPYTF.

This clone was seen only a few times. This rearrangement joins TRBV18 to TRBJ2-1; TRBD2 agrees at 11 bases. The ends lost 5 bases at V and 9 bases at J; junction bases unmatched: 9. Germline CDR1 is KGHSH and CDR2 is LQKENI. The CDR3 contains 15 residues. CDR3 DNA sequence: TGTGCCAGCTCAATCACTAGCGGGGGCCGGGGTGAGCAGTTCTTC. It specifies CASSITSGGRGEQFF.

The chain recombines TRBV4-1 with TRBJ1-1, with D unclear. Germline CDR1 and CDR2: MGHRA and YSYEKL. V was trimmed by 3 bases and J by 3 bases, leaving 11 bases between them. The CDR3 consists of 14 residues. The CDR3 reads CASSHVGPYTEAFF. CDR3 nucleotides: TGCGCCAGCAGCCACGTCGGTCCCTACACTGAAGCTTTCTTT.

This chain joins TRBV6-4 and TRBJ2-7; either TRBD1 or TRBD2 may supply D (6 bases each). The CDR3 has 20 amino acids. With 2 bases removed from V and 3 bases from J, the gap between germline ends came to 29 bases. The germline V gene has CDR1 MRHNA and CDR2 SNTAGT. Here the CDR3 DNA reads TGTGCCAGCAGTGACCCTCCGGGACACCCATGGGGAGGTGAGTGCTACGAGCAGTACTTC. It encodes CASSDPPGHPWGGECYEQYF.

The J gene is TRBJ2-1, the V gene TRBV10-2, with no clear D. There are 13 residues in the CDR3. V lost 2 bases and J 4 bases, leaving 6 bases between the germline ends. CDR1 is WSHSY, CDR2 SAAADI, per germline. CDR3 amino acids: CASSEVEYNEQFF. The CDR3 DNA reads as TGCGCCAGCAGTGAGGTGGAGTACAATGAGCAGTTCTTC.

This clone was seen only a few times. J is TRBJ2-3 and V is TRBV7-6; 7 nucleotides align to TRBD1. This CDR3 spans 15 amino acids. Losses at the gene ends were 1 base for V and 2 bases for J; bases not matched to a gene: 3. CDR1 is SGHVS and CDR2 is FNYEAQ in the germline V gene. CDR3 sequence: CASSLGDSLTDTQYF. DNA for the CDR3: TGTGCCAGCAGCTTAGGGGACAGCCTCACAGATACGCAGTATTTT.

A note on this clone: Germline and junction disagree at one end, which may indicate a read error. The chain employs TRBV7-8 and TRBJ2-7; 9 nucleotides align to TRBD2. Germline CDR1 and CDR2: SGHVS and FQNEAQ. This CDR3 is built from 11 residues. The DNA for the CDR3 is TGTGCCAGCAGCTTTAGCGGGAGTTTAAACTTC. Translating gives CASSFSGSLNF.

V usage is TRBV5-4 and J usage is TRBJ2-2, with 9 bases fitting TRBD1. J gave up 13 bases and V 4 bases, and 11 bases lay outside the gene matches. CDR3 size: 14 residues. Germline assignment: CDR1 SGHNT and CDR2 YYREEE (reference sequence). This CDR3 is CASSHRQGVDGLFF. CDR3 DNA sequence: TGTGCCAGCAGCCACAGACAGGGGGTTGATGGGCTGTTTTTT.

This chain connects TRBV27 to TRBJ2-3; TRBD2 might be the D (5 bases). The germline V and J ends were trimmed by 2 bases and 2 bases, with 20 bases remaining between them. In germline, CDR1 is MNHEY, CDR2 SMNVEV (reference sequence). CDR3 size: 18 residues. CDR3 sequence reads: CASSLPVYRGLLTDTQYF. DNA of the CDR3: TGTGCCAGCAGTTTACCCGTCTACCGGGGTCTCCTCACAGATACGCAGTATTTT.

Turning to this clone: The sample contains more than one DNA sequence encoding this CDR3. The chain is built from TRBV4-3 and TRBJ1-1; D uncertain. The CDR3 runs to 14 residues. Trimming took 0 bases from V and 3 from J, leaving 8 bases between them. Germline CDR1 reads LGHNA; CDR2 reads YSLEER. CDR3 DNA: TGCGCCAGCAGCCAAGATCAAGGTTACACTGAAGCTTTCTTT. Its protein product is CASSQDQGYTEAFF.

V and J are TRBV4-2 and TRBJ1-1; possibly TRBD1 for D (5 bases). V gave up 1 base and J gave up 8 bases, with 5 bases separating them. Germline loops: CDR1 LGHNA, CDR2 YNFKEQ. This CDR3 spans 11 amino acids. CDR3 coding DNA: TGTGCCAGCAGCCAAGGGGGGGAAGCTTTCTTT. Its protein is CASSQGGEAFF.